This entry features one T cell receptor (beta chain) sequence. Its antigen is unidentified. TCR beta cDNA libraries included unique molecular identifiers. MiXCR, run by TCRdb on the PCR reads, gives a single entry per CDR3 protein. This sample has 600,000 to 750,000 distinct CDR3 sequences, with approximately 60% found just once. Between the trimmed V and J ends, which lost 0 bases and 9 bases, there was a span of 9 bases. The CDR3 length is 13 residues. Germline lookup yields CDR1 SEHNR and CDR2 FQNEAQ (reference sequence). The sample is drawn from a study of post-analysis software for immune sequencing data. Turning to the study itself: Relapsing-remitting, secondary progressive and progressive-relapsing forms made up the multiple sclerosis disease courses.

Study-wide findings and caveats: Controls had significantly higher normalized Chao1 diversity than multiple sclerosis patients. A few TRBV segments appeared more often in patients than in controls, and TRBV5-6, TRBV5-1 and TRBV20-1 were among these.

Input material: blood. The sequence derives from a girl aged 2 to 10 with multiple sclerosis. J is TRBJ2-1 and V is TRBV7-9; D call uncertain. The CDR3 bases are TGTGCCAGCAGCTTAGCAAGGGCGAGTGAGCAGTTCTTC. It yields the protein CASSLARASEQFF.